This T cell receptor (beta chain) was sequenced in a study of TIL therapy for anti-PD-1-resistant metastatic lung cancer. Sequencing used immunoSEQ v3. Here immunoSEQ multiplex PCR was the method, and the copy in TCRdb shows in-frame clones only, minus some. The sample records 55,000 to 70,000 clones, roughly 84% being singletons. Specified time point: pre-treatment sample, taken before nivolumab and TIL therapy. Trimming took 10 bases from V and 0 from J, leaving 6 bases between them. Germline V gene lookup returns CDR1 ENHRY and CDR2 SYGVKD. CDR3 length: 12 amino acids. This TCR derives from a person aged 25-79 years with non-small cell lung cancer. Material: blood, obtained at baseline. The V gene is TRBV10-3, the J gene TRBJ2-2; D remains unclear. The CDR3 region is CATSANTGELFF. As DNA, the CDR3 is TGTGCCACAAGCGCGAACACCGGGGAGCTGTTTTTT.